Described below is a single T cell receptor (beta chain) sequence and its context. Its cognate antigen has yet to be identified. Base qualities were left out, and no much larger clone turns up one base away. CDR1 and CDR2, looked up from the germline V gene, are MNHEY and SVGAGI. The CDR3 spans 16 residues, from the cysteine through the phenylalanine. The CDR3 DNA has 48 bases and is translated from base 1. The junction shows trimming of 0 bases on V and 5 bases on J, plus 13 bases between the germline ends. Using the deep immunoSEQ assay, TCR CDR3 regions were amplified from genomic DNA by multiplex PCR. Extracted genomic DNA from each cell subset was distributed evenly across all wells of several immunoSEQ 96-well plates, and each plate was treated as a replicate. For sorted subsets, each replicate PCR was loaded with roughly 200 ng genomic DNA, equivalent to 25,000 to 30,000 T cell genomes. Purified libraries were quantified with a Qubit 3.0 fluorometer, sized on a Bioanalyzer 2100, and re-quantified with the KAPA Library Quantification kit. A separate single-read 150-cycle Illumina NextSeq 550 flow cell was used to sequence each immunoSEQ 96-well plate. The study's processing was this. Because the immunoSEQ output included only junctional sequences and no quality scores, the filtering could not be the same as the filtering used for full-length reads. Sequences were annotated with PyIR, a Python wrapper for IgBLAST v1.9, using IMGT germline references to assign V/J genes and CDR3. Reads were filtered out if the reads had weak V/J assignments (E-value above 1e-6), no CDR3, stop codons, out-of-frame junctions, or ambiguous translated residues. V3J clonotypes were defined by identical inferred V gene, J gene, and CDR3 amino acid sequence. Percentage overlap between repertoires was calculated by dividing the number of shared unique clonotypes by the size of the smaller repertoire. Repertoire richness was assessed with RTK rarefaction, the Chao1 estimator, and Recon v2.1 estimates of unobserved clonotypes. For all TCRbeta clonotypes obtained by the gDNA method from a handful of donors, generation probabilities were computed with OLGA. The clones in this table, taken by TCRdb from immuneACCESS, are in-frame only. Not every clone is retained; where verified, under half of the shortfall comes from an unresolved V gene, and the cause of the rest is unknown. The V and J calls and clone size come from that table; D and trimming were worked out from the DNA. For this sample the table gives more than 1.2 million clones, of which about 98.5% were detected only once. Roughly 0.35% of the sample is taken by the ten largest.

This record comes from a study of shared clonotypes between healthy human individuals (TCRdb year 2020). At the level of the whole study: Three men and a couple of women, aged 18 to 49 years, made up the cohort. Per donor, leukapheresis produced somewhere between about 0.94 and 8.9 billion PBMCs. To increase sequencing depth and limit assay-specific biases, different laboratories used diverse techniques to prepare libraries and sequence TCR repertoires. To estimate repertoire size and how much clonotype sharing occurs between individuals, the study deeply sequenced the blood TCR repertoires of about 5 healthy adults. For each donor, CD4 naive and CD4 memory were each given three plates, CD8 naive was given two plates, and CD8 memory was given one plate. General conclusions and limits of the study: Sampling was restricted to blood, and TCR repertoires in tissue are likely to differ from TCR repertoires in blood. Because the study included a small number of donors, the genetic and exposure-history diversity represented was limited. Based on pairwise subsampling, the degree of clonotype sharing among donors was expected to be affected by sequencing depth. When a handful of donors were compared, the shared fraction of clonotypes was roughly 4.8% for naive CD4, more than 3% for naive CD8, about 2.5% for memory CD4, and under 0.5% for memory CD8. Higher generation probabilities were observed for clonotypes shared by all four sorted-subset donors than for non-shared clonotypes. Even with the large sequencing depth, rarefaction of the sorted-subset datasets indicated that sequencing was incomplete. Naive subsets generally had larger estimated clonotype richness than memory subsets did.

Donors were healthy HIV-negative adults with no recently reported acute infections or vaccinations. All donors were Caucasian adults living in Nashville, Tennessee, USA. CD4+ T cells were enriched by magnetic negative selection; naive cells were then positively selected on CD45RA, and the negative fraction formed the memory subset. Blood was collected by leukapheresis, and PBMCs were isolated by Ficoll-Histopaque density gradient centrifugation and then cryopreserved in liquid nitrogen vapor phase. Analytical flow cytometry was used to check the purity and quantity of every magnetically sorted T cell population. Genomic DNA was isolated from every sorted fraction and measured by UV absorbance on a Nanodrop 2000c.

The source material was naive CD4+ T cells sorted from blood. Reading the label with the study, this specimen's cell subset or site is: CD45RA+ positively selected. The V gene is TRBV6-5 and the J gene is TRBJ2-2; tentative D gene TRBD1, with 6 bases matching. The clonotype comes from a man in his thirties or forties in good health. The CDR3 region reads CASSYSPQGWTGELFF. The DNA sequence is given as TGTGCCAGCAGTTACTCCCCACAGGGATGGACCGGGGAGCTGTTTTTT.